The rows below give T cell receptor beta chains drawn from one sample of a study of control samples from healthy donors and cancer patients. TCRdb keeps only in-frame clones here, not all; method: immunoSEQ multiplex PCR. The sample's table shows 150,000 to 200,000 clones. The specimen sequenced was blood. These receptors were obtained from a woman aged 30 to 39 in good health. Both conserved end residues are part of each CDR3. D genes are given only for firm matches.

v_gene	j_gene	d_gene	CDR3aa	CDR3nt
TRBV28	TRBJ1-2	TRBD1	CASTMVGGRSYGYTF	TGTGCCAGCACAATGGTAGGGGGCAGGAGCTATGGCTACACCTTC
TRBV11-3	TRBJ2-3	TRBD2	CASSFTSGGHYTQYF	TGTGCCAGCAGCTTTACTAGCGGGGGTCACTATACGCAGTATTTT
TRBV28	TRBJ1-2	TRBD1	CASSLTPTGAYGYTF	TGTGCCAGCAGTTTAACCCCGACAGGGGCCTATGGCTACACCTTC
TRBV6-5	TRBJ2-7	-	CASTPPGRIYEQYF	TGTGCCAGCACCCCCCCCGGCCGGATCTACGAGCAGTACTTC
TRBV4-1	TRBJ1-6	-	CASSQEAVRNSPLHF	TGCGCCAGCAGCCAAGAGGCAGTTAGAAATTCACCCCTCCACTTT
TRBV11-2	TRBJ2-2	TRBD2	CASSPVAGGGNTGELFF	TGTGCCAGCAGCCCCGTAGCGGGGGGCGGGAACACCGGGGAGCTGTTTTTT
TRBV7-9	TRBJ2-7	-	CASSQGFYEQYF	TGTGCCAGCAGCCAGGGGTTCTACGAGCAGTACTTC
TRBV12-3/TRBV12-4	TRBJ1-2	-	CASSLTGLDGYTF	TGTGCCAGCAGTTTAACGGGGTTAGATGGGTACACCTTC
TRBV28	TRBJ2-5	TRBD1	CATQMVTGTGGWETQYF	TGTGCCACTCAGATGGTAACCGGGACAGGGGGCTGGGAGACCCAGTACTTC
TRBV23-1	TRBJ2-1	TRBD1	CASSRRDRGTYNEQFF	TGCGCCAGCAGTCGCCGGGACAGGGGGACCTACAATGAGCAGTTCTTC
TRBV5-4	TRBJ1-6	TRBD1	CASSLVTGNPTVYNSPLHF	TGTGCCAGCAGCTTGGTGACAGGGAACCCGACCGTTTATAATTCACCCCTCCACTTT
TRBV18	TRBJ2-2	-	CASSPPFGELFF	TGTGCCAGCTCACCACCCTTCGGGGAGCTGTTTTTT
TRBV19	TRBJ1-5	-	CASSNSGQGNQPQHF	TGTGCCAGTAGTAACTCGGGACAAGGCAATCAGCCCCAGCATTTT
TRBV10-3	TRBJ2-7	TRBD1	CAISGGMGQGAYEQYF	TGTGCCATCAGTGGGGGAATGGGACAGGGGGCCTACGAGCAGTACTTC
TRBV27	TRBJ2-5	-	CASSTGWQETQYF	TGTGCCAGCAGCACAGGGTGGCAAGAGACCCAGTACTTC
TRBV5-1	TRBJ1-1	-	CASSPGTSMNTEAFF	TGCGCCAGCAGCCCTGGGACATCCATGAACACTGAAGCTTTCTTT
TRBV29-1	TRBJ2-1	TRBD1	CSVEDRQGAAGNEQFF	TGCAGCGTTGAAGACCGACAGGGGGCGGCTGGCAATGAGCAGTTCTTC
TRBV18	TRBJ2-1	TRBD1	CASSPDRASYNEQFF	TGTGCCAGCTCACCGGACAGGGCGTCCTACAATGAGCAGTTCTTC
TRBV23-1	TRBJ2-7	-	CASSQSLWQLPYEQYF	TGCGCCAGCAGTCAATCCCTCTGGCAGCTCCCCTACGAGCAGTACTTC
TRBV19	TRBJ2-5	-	CATGPAGETQYF	TGTGCCACCGGACCCGCGGGGGAGACCCAGTACTTC